The rows below give T cell receptor beta chains drawn from one sample of a study of regulatory T cells in long-lasting Graves disease. Each CDR3 protein is one row after TCRdb ran MiXCR on the multiplex PCR reads. The profile covers 400,000 to 450,000 distinct CDR3 sequences, with approximately 15% appearing a single time and around 15% taken by the ten largest. These same data were also listed under a study on T cells in Graves' hyperthyroidism and ophthalmopathy.

The input for sequencing was peripheral blood mononuclear cells (PBMCs), taken at new diagnosis, from a patient treated with antithyroid drugs. These receptors all stem from a woman in her twenties or thirties with Graves disease. CDR3s include the opening cysteine and the closing phenylalanine or tryptophan. The D gene is left open where the match is weak. The size of a clone is reported for some rows only, either as once, few or many, or as a class for expanded clones.

d_call: NA; v_call: TRBV14; clone_size: NA; j_call: TRBJ2-1; cdr3_length: 15; cdr3_nt: TGTGCCAGCAGCCAGATGTCCCCTTCATACAATGAGCAGTTCTTC; cdr3_aa: CASSQMSPSYNEQFF
d_call: NA; v_call: TRBV2; clone_size: many; j_call: TRBJ1-2; cdr3_length: 15; cdr3_nt: TGTGCCAGCAGTGCTGGGGGCGCGGGGCTGCAAGGCTACACCTTC; cdr3_aa: CASSAGGAGLQGYTF
d_call: NA; v_call: TRBV5-1; clone_size: many; j_call: TRBJ2-1; cdr3_length: 15; cdr3_nt: TGCGCCAGCTCACATAGCGACCACTCCTACAATGAGCAGTTCTTC; cdr3_aa: CASSHSDHSYNEQFF
d_call: NA; v_call: TRBV19; clone_size: NA; j_call: TRBJ2-2; cdr3_length: 16; cdr3_nt: TGTGCCAGTAGTTGGGCCCCCTCTCTCTCCGCCGGGGAGCTGTTTTTT; cdr3_aa: CASSWAPSLSAGELFF
d_call: NA; v_call: TRBV14; clone_size: few; j_call: TRBJ2-6; cdr3_length: 17; cdr3_nt: TGTGCCAGCGGACCCCTCGAGGGAAACTCTGGGGCCAACGTCCTGACTTTC; cdr3_aa: CASGPLEGNSGANVLTF
d_call: TRBD1; v_call: TRBV7-9; clone_size: many; j_call: TRBJ2-7; cdr3_length: 13; cdr3_nt: TGTGCCACTCAGACAGGGTCCTCCTACGAGCAGTACTTC; cdr3_aa: CATQTGSSYEQYF
d_call: NA; v_call: TRBV6-1; clone_size: many; j_call: TRBJ2-1; cdr3_length: 14; cdr3_nt: TGTGCCAGCGCACCCGCCGCCTCCTACAATGAGCAGTTCTTC; cdr3_aa: CASAPAASYNEQFF
d_call: NA; v_call: TRBV28; clone_size: few; j_call: TRBJ2-1; cdr3_length: 14; cdr3_nt: TGTGCCAGCAGTTTCCAGGGACCCTACAATGAGCAGTTCTTC; cdr3_aa: CASSFQGPYNEQFF
d_call: NA; v_call: TRBV6-2/TRBV6-3; clone_size: few; j_call: TRBJ2-2; cdr3_length: 13; cdr3_nt: TGTGCCAGCAGCCTCGGGAAGGGCGGGGAGCTGTTTTTT; cdr3_aa: CASSLGKGGELFF
d_call: TRBD2; v_call: TRBV5-6; clone_size: NA; j_call: TRBJ2-7; cdr3_length: 15; cdr3_nt: TGTGCCAGCAGCGGAAGCGGGAGAGGCTCCTACGAGCAGTACTTC; cdr3_aa: CASSGSGRGSYEQYF
d_call: NA; v_call: TRBV6-9; clone_size: NA; j_call: TRBJ1-1; cdr3_length: 13; cdr3_nt: TGTGCCAGCAGTTATACCAGTTCGGCTGAAGCTTTCTTT; cdr3_aa: CASSYTSSAEAFF
d_call: NA; v_call: TRBV19; clone_size: many; j_call: TRBJ1-1; cdr3_length: 13; cdr3_nt: TGTGCCAGTAATAAGGGTTTGAACACTGAAGCTTTCTTT; cdr3_aa: CASNKGLNTEAFF
d_call: TRBD1; v_call: TRBV29-1; clone_size: many; j_call: TRBJ1-1; cdr3_length: 14; cdr3_nt: TGCAGCCTTCGGACAGGGGGGAGGAACACTGAAGCTTTCTTT; cdr3_aa: CSLRTGGRNTEAFF